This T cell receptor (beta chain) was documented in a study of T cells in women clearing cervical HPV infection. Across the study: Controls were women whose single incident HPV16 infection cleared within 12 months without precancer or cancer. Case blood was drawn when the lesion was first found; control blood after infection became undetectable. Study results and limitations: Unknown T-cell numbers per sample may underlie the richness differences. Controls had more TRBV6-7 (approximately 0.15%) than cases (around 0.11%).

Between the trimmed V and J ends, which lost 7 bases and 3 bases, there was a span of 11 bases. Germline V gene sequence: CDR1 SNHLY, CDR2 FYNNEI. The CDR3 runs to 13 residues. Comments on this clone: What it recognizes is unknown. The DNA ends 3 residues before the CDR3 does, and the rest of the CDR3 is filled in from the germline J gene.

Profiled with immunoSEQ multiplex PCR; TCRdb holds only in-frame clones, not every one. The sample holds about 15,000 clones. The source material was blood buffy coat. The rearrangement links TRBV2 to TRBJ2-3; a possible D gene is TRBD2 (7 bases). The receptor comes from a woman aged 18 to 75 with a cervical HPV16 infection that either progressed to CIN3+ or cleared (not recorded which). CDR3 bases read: TGTGCCAGCAAGAGGGGGGGGACAGATACG. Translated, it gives CASKRGGTDT. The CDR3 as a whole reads CASKRGGTDTQYF.